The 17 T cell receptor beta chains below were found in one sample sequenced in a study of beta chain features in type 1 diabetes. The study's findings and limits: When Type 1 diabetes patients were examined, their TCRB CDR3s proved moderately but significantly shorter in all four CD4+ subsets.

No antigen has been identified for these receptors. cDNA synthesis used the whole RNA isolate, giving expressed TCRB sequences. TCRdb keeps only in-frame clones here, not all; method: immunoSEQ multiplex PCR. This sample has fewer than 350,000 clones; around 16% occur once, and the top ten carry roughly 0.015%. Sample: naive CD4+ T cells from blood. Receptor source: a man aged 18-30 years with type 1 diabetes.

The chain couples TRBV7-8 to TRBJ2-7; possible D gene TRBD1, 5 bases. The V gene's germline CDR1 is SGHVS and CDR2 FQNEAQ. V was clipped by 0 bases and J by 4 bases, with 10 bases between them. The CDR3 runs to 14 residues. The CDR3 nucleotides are TGTGCCAGCAGCTTAGCGCTAAGGGGTTACGAGCAGTACTTC. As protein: CASSLALRGYEQYF.

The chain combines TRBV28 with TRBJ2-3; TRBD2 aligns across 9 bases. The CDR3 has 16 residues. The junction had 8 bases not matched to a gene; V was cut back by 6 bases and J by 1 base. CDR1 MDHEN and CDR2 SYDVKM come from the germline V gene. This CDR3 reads CASSDYSGSGTDTQYF. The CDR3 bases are TGTGCCAGCAGCGACTATAGCGGGAGCGGCACAGATACGCAGTATTTT.

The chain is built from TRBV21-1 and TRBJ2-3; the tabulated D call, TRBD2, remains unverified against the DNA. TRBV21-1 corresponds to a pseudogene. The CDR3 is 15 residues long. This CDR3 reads CASSSRGVSTDTQYF. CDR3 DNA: TGTGCCAGCAGCTCCCGCGGGGTCAGCACAGATACGCAGTATTTT.

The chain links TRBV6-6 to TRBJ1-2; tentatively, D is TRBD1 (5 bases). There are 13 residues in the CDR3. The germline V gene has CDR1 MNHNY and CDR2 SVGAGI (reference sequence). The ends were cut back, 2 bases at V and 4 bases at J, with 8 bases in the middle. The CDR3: CASSYDSLYGYTF. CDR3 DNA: TGTGCCAGCAGTTACGACAGTCTCTATGGCTACACCTTC.

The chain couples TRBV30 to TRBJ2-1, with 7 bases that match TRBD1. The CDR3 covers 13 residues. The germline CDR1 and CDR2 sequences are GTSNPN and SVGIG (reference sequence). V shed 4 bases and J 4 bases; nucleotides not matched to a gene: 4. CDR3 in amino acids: CAWNRGQYNEQFF. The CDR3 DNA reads TGTGCCTGGAACAGGGGACAGTACAATGAGCAGTTCTTC.

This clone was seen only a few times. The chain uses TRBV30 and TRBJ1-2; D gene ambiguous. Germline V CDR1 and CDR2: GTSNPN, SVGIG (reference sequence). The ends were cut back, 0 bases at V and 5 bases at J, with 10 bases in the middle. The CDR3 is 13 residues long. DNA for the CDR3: TGTGCCTGGAGTGTACACATCCTGTATGGCTACACCTTC. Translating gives CAWSVHILYGYTF. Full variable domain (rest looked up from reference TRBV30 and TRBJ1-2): SQTIHQWPATLVQPVGSPLSLECTVEGTSNPNLYWYRQAAGRGLQLLFYSVGIGQISSEVPQNLSASRPQDRQFILSSKKLLLSDSGFYLCAWSVHILYGYTFGSGTRLTVV.

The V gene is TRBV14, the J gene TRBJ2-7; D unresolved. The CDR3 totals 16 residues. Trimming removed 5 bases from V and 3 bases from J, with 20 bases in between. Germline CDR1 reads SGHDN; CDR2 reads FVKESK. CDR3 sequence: CASSSTLGRVLYEQYF. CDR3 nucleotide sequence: TGTGCCAGCAGCTCAACTCTAGGTCGGGTCCTCTACGAGCAGTACTTC. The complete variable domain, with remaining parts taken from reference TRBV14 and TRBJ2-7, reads EAGVTQFPSHSVIEKGQTVTLRCDPISGHDNLYWYRRVMGKEIKFLLHFVKESKQDESGMPNNRFLAERTGGTYSTLKVQPAELEDSGVYFCASSSTLGRVLYEQYFGPGTRLTVT.

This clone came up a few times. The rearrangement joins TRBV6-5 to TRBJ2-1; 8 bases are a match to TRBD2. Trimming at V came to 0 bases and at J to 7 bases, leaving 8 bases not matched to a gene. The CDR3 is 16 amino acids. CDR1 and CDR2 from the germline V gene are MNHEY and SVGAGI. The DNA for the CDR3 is TGTGCCAGCAGTTACTCCCTAAGCGGGAGAGGGAATGAGCAGTTCTTC. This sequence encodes CASSYSLSGRGNEQFF.

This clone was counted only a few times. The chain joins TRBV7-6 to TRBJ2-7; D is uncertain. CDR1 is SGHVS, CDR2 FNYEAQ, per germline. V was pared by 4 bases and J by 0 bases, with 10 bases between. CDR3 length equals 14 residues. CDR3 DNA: TGTGCCAGCAGCTCACGAGCCAACTCCTACGAGCAGTACTTC. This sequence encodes CASSSRANSYEQYF. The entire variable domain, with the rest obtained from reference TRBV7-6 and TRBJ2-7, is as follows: GAGVSQSPRYKVTKRGQDVALRCDPISGHVSLYWYRQALGQGPEFLTYFNYEAQQDKSGLPNDRFSAERPEGSISTLTIQRTEQRDSAMYRCASSSRANSYEQYFGPGTRLTVT.

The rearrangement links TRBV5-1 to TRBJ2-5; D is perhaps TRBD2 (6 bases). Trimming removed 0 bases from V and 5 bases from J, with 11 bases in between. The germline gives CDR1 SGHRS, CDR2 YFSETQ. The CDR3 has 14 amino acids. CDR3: CASSLERGWETQYF. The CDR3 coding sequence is TGCGCCAGCAGCTTGGAACGGGGGTGGGAGACCCAGTACTTC.

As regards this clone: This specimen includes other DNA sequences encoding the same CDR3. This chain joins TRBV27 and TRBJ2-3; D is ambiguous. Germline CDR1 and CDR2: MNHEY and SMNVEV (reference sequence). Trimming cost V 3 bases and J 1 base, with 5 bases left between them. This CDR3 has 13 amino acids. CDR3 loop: CASSFQGTDTQYF. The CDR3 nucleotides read TGTGCCAGCAGTTTCCAGGGCACAGATACGCAGTATTTT.

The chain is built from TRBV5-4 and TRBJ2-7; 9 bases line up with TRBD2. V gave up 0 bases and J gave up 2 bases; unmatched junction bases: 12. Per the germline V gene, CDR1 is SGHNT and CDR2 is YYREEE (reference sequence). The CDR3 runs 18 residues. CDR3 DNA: TGTGCCAGCAGCTTGGCCCGCGGGGCTAGCGGGAAGGCCTACGAGCAGTACTTC. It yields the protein CASSLARGASGKAYEQYF.

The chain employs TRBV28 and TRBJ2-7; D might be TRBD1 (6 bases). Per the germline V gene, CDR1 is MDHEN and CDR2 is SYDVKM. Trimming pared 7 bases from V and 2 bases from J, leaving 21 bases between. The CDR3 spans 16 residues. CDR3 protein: CASTDLRDTITYEQYF. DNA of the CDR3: TGTGCCAGCACGGACCTCCGGGACACAATTACCTACGAGCAGTACTTC.

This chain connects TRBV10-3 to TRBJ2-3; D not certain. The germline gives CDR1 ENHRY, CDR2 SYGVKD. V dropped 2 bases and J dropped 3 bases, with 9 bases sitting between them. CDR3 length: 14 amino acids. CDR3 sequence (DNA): TGTGCCATCAGTGAGGGGCACGAGACAGATACGCAGTATTTT. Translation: CAISEGHETDTQYF.

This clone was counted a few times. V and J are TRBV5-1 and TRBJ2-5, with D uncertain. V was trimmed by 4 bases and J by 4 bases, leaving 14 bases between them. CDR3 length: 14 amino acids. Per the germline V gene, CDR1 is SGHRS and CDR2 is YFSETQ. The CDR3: CASSPRQSAETQYF. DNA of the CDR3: TGCGCCAGCAGCCCGCGACAATCGGCAGAGACCCAGTACTTC.

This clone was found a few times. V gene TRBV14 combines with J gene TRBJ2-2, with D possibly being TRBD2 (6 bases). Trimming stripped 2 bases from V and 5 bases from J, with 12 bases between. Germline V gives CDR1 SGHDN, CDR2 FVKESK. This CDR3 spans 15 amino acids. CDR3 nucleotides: TGTGCCAGCAGCCAATATGTTAGCGGAACCGGGGAGCTGTTTTTT. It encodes CASSQYVSGTGELFF.

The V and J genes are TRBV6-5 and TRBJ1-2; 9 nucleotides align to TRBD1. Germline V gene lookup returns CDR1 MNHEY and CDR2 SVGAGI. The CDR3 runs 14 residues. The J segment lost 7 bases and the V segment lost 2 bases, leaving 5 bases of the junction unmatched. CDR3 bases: TGTGCCAGCAGTTACGGGACAGGGACAGGTGGCTACACCTTC. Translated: CASSYGTGTGGYTF.